Listed here are 10 T cell receptor beta chains from one sample, sequenced in a study of control samples from healthy donors and cancer patients. Repertoires were generated with immunoSEQ multiplex PCR, while TCRdb's copy carries only in-frame clones and drops some. The sample consists of 150,000 to 200,000 clones, 91% of them appearing once. Sequences were obtained from blood. These receptor sequences come from a woman aged 30 to 39 in good health.

The DNA of the CDR3 is TGTGCCAGCAGCTCGGGACTAGCGGGGGATAGCTCCTACAATGAGCAGTTCTTC. Protein: CASSSGLAGDSSYNEQFF. The chain couples TRBV28 to TRBJ2-1; 14 nucleotides line up with TRBD2. CDR3 length: 18 residues. In germline, CDR1 is MDHEN, CDR2 SYDVKM. Trimming removed 6 bases from V and 0 bases from J; junction bases left unmatched: 7.

The chain recombines TRBV6-2 or TRBV6-3 with TRBJ2-7, with a tentative D call TRBD1 (6 bases). With 4 bases removed from V and 2 bases from J, the gap between germline ends came to 12 bases. The CDR3 is 14 amino acids. Germline values: CDR1 MNHEY, CDR2 SVGEGT. The CDR3 bases are TGTGCCAGCAGTTCACAGGCAGGGGCCTACGAGCAGTACTTC. This encodes CASSSQAGAYEQYF.

This sequence joins TRBV28 and TRBJ2-7, with unresolved D. CDR1 is MDHEN and CDR2 is SYDVKM in the germline V gene. CDR3 length: 11 residues. V was pared by 5 bases and J by 6 bases, with 8 bases between. CDR3 in amino acids: CASSLRREQYF. DNA of the CDR3: TGTGCCAGCAGTCTTAGACGCGAGCAGTACTTC. The complete variable domain, with remaining parts taken from reference TRBV28 and TRBJ2-7, reads DVKVTQSSRYLVKRTGEKVFLECVQDMDHENMFWYRQDPGLGLRLIYFSYDVKMKEKGDIPEGYSVSREKKERFSLILESASTNQTSMYLCASSLRREQYFGPGTRLTVT.

The CDR3 nucleotides are TGTGCCAGCAGATGGACGGACAGCGGTACCTACGAGCAGTACTTC. Its protein is CASRWTDSGTYEQYF. The chain carries TRBV6-5 and TRBJ2-7; possibly TRBD1 for D (6 bases). CDR1 and CDR2 (germline): MNHEY, SVGAGI. The V gene lost 6 bases and the J gene lost 2 bases, with 17 bases spanning the gap. The CDR3 runs 15 residues.

The V call is TRBV6-5, the J call TRBJ1-4; possibly TRBD1 for D (5 bases). This CDR3 is 15 amino acids long. With 5 bases removed from V and 5 bases from J, the gap between germline ends came to 15 bases. CDR1 and CDR2 (germline): MNHEY, SVGAGI. The CDR3 reads CASSPRGTLNEKLFF. The CDR3 DNA reads as TGTGCCAGCAGTCCTCGGGGGACCCTAAATGAAAAACTGTTTTTT.

The J gene is TRBJ2-3, the V gene TRBV11-3; TRBD1 agrees at 8 bases. V gave up 1 base and J gave up 3 bases; unmatched junction bases: 0. Germline V gives CDR1 SGHNT, CDR2 YENEEA. This CDR3 is 14 amino acids long. The CDR3 region is CASSLGTGTDTQYF. In DNA, the CDR3 is TGTGCCAGCAGCTTAGGGACAGGGACAGATACGCAGTATTTT.

The J gene is TRBJ1-5, the V gene TRBV25-1, with no clear D. This CDR3 has 10 amino acids. Trimming removed 3 bases at V and 6 bases at J, with 0 bases between. The V gene's germline CDR1 is MGHDK and CDR2 SYGVNS. The CDR3 is CASSDQPQHF. Here the CDR3 DNA reads TGTGCCAGCAGTGATCAGCCCCAGCATTTT.

V and J are TRBV18 and TRBJ2-1; 14 bases match TRBD2. The V gene's germline CDR1 is KGHSH and CDR2 LQKENI. The trim removed 5 bases at V and 15 bases at J, leaving 6 bases unmatched. This CDR3 spans 13 amino acids. The CDR3 nucleotides read TGTGCCAGCTCATCGGGACTAGCGGGAGTCCCGTTCTTC. Its protein product is CASSSGLAGVPFF.

The chain is built from TRBV5-4 and TRBJ1-1, with 7 bases lining up with TRBD1. Germline trimming cut 1 base from V and 0 bases from J; bases unmatched to any gene: 3. Germline V gene data show CDR1 as SGHNT and CDR2 as YYREEE (reference sequence). The CDR3 is 15 amino acids. DNA of the CDR3: TGTGCCAGCAGCTTGTTCGACAGGGTGAACACTGAAGCTTTCTTT. Protein product: CASSLFDRVNTEAFF.

This clone is a singleton in its sample. The CDR3 here is CASSFGTGEHYGYTF. CDR3 bases: TGTGCCAGCAGCTTCGGGACAGGGGAGCACTATGGCTACACCTTC. The chain carries TRBV7-3 and TRBJ1-2, with TRBD1 matching over 10 bases. Germline V gene lookup returns CDR1 SGHTA and CDR2 FQGTGA. V lost 3 bases and J lost 3; bases outside the gene matches: 4. CDR3 length equals 15 residues.